This TCR beta chain was profiled in a study of T cells after yellow fever vaccination. MiXCR, applied by TCRdb to the 5' RACE reads, yields one record per CDR3 protein. The table lists 450,000 to 550,000 distinct CDR3 sequences, around a fifth of them singletons. V gave up 2 bases and J gave up 2 bases, with 10 bases separating them. The germline V gene encodes CDR1 MNHEY and CDR2 SVGAGI. This CDR3 comprises 15 residues. J is TRBJ2-1 and V is TRBV6-5; D possibly corresponds to TRBD2 (5 bases). This specimen consisted of PBMCs, obtained less than 25 days after the first yellow fever vaccination. The TCR comes from a man aged 18 to 29 who received the YFV17D yellow fever vaccine. The CDR3 loop reads CASSYVSGTYNEQFF. The CDR3 coding sequence is TGTGCCAGCAGTTACGTATCCGGGACCTACAATGAGCAGTTCTTC.